A selection of T cell receptor beta chains follows, all from one sample in a study of shared T cell receptors in the human thymus. Sequencing used immunoSEQ multiplex PCR; TCRdb keeps in-frame clones, though not all of them. The sample carries 720,000 or so clones, approximately 85% recorded once. These data also featured in a second study, about human thymus T cells.

The source material was thymocytes. The receptors originated from a girl less than two years old with a congenital heart defect. Both conserved end residues are part of each CDR3. The D gene is left open where the match is weak. Only part of the rows carry a size: once, few, many, or a class if the clone is expanded.

D	J	size	V	CDR3	DNA
TRBD1	TRBJ2-2	NA	TRBV4-1	CASSQVTGASANTGELFF	TGCGCCAGCAGCCAAGTCACAGGGGCATCCGCGAACACCGGGGAGCTGTTTTTT
TRBD1	TRBJ1-2	NA	TRBV25-1	CASSRTGSYGYTF	TGTGCCAGCAGCAGGACAGGGAGCTATGGCTACACCTTC
NA	TRBJ1-4	NA	TRBV5-4	CASSLGTRGEKLFF	TGTGCCAGCAGCTTGGGTACCAGGGGAGAAAAACTGTTTTTT
TRBD1	TRBJ2-7	once	TRBV6-1	CASNGGTGTPYEQYF	TGTGCCAGCAACGGGGGGACAGGGACCCCCTACGAGCAGTACTTC
NA	TRBJ1-2	NA	TRBV15	CATSRDSGGSYGYTF	TGTGCCACCAGCAGAGATTCGGGGGGCTCCTATGGCTACACCTTC
NA	TRBJ2-7	NA	TRBV4-1	CASSQDKRRGEREQYF	TGCGCCAGCAGCCAAGATAAGAGAAGGGGCGAACGGGAGCAGTACTTC
TRBD1	TRBJ1-2	NA	TRBV9	CASSADREGYGYTF	TGTGCCAGCAGCGCGGACAGGGAGGGTTATGGCTACACCTTC
NA	TRBJ1-1	NA	TRBV4-1	CASSQGQVYTEAFF	TGCGCCAGCAGCCAAGGACAGGTTTACACTGAAGCTTTCTTT
TRBD1	TRBJ1-6	once	TRBV18	CASSRDRSLPESPLHF	TGTGCCAGCTCACGGGACAGGTCTCTGCCCGAATCACCCCTCCACTTT
NA	TRBJ2-6	NA	TRBV9	CASSVDSWAGADSGANVLTF	TGTGCCAGCAGCGTAGATTCGTGGGCAGGGGCGGACTCTGGGGCCAACGTCCTGACTTTC
NA	TRBJ2-2	NA	TRBV2	CASSEAFPRGSGELFF	TGTGCCAGCAGTGAAGCGTTCCCTAGAGGTTCCGGGGAGCTGTTTTTT
NA	TRBJ2-5	NA	TRBV4-3	CASSQDAGGGSETQYF	TGCGCCAGCAGCCAAGATGCTGGTGGGGGGTCAGAGACCCAGTACTTC
NA	TRBJ1-2	NA	TRBV7-6	CASSRNRAPRSVYGYTF	TGTGCCAGCAGCCGAAACAGGGCACCCCGATCGGTCTATGGCTACACCTTC
NA	TRBJ1-1	once	TRBV5-4	CASSSPGVVNTEAFF	TGTGCCAGCAGCTCCCCGGGAGTCGTGAACACTGAAGCTTTCTTT
TRBD2	TRBJ2-5	NA	TRBV7-2	CASSRSGGETQYF	TGTGCCAGCAGCCGTAGCGGGGGAGAGACCCAGTACTTC
NA	TRBJ1-1	NA	TRBV4-1	CASSPTGGANTEAFF	TGCGCCAGCAGCCCAACGGGAGGCGCCAACACTGAAGCTTTCTTT
TRBD2	TRBJ2-5	once	TRBV6-4	CASSDVAGGREETQYF	TGTGCCAGCAGTGATGTGGCGGGGGGGCGTGAAGAGACCCAGTACTTC
TRBD1	TRBJ1-1	NA	TRBV19	CASTTLGDRDHEAFF	TGTGCCAGTACCACCCTAGGGGACAGAGACCACGAGGCTTTCTTT
NA	TRBJ2-7	NA	TRBV14	CASSQVGQGLSYEQYF	TGTGCCAGCAGCCAAGTCGGGCAGGGGCTATCATACGAGCAGTACTTC
TRBD1	TRBJ1-6	NA	TRBV5-1	CASSLGQGLRSPLHF	TGCGCCAGCAGCTTGGGACAGGGGTTGAGATCACCCCTCCACTTT
NA	TRBJ1-4	NA	TRBV6-1	CASSGGGEKLFF	TGTGCCAGCAGTGGGGGAGGCGAAAAACTGTTTTTT
TRBD2	TRBJ2-3	once	TRBV28	CASSFIPLAPPGGDTQYF	TGTGCCAGCAGTTTCATCCCGTTGGCCCCCCCGGGGGGGGATACGCAGTATTTT
NA	TRBJ2-2	NA	TRBV29-1	CSVEAGPNTGELFF	TGCAGCGTTGAAGCAGGTCCGAACACCGGGGAGCTGTTTTTT
NA	TRBJ1-2	NA	TRBV7-6	CASSSPPTSYGYTF	TGTGCCAGCAGCTCCCCACCGACTAGCTATGGCTACACCTTC
TRBD2	TRBJ2-3	NA	TRBV2	CASSEALPSGGAGGTDTQYF	TGTGCCAGCAGTGAAGCGCTTCCTAGCGGGGGGGCCGGAGGCACAGATACGCAGTATTTT
NA	TRBJ2-2	NA	TRBV4-3	CASSQKGGARPTGELFF	TGCGCCAGCAGCCAAAAAGGGGGGGCCAGACCCACCGGGGAGCTGTTTTTT